This T cell receptor (delta chain) was identified in a study of gamma-delta T cells after stem cell transplantation. TCRdb used CATT to re-call clones from the RT-PCR reads. The sample lists 1,400 to 1,500 delta-chain clones; about 42% were seen once. Germline CDR1 TVYSNPD, CDR2 GDNSRS (reference sequence). This CDR3 region has 19 residues. Concerning this clone: Since a far larger clone is one base different, this is likely a read error.

The V call is TRDV3, the J call TRDJ1; 12 bases are shared with TRDD3. The sequence derives from a human donor. It is not recorded whose cells these are; they may come from a transplant donor. What was sequenced was gamma-delta T cells. The CDR3 is CACKAGTGGYRWYTDKPIF. The CDR3 DNA sequence: TGTGCTTGTAAGGCTGGTACTGGGGGATACCGTTGGTACACCGATAAACCCATCTTT.